This TCR beta chain was profiled in a study of blood T cells in healthy people across ages. The authors ran a second PCR of about 7 to 12 cycles using a sample-barcoded 5' primer and a J-beta primer mix. Sequencing recovered at least 2.5 million CDR3-containing paired-end reads from each sample. TCRdb called the 5' RACE reads again in MiXCR, with one record for every CDR3 protein. This sample has some 640,000 distinct CDR3 sequences; roughly 30% occur once, and the top ten carry more than 15%. The V end lost 0 bases, the J end lost 4 bases, and 9 bases lay between the germline ends. Germline V gene data show CDR1 as LGHNA and CDR2 as YNFKEQ. CDR3 size: 15 residues.

The sequenced sample consisted of blood. The chain uses TRBV4-2 and TRBJ2-2, with D unclear. The TCR was taken from a woman aged 80 or over in good health. The CDR3 protein is CASSQEISGTGELFF. The CDR3 nucleotides are TGTGCCAGCAGCCAAGAAATCAGTGGCACCGGGGAGCTGTTTTTT.